This TCR beta chain is from a study of T cell changes during pregnancy in multiple sclerosis (dated by TCRdb to between 2018 and 2021). Background on the whole study: In women with multiple sclerosis, the researchers looked at how the T cell repertoire shifted as pregnancy progressed.

Deletion took 3 bases off V and 6 bases off J, with a span of 20 bases between the germline ends. CDR1 and CDR2 were assigned from the germline V gene (reference sequence) as LNHDA and SQIVND. The CDR3 goes from the cysteine to the phenylalanine over 16 residues. The DNA shown is the 48-base CDR3, in frame from base 1. Libraries were made using the immunoSEQ multiplex PCR assay. TCRdb provides this immuneACCESS table in a form limited to in-frame rearrangements. Some clones are lacking; in checked studies, under half of them reflect an unresolved V gene, and why the rest are absent is not known. The table for this sample lists about 110,000 clones; more than 80% of them were counted only once. The ten largest make up roughly 1.5% of the sample. Remarks on this clone: Its antigen target is currently unknown. It has no much larger one-base neighbor in the sample; base qualities were not kept.

The material was peripheral blood, obtained before pregnancy. This clonotype was obtained from a female donor with multiple sclerosis, enrolled in a pregnancy study. The rearrangement joined TRBV19 to TRBJ1-1; the D gene identity is not certain. The CDR3 corresponds to CASSMFGRSSGPEAFF. The nucleotides read TGTGCCAGTAGTATGTTCGGGAGGTCCTCCGGCCCTGAAGCTTTCTTT.